This T cell receptor beta chain was recorded in a study of human T cells and chemical hapten exposure. The wider study: Per-sample variation in TCR yield stemmed mainly from small pooled library volume differences. Study outcomes and limitations: No shift was seen in TCRs above 1 in 1000 frequency with DPC sensitization.

Germline assignment: CDR1 KGHDR and CDR2 SFDVKD. The CDR3 has 16 residues. With 4 bases clipped from V and 3 bases from J, the junction kept 7 bases outside the gene matches. TCRdb re-called the RACE reads with MiXCR, one entry per CDR3 protein. The sample holds nearly 110,000 distinct CDR3 sequences, around 10% seen once. This clonotype was found a few times. The antigen is undetermined. The time point: pre-sensitization, week 0. The sample's treatment: therapeutic diphenylcyclopropenone sensitization with weekly scalp DPC. Blood collection took place prior to placing each patch test. Total RNA was extracted from unfractionated whole blood.

Material: whole blood, obtained in connection with sensitization to the hapten diphenylcyclopropenone (DPC). The clonotype was recovered from a woman in her forties or fifties with alopecia areata. Some clones in this sample may be carry-over from other donors' samples. V and J are TRBV24-1 and TRBJ2-1; 8 bases align to TRBD2. The CDR3 loop reads CATSDATGTSYNEQFF. CDR3 DNA: TGTGCCACCAGTGACGCCACCGGGACTAGCTACAATGAGCAGTTCTTC.